One and the same sample provided the 6 T cell receptor beta chains below, sequenced in a study of blood T cell repertoires in COVID-19. TCRdb keeps only in-frame clones here, not all; method: immunoSEQ multiplex PCR. The table has about 200,000 clones, 80% to 90% seen once; the top ten hold over 9.5%. Sequenced: peripheral blood. The receptors derive from a woman of 80 years or more with acute or convalescent COVID-19.

The J gene is TRBJ2-7, the V gene TRBV6-2 or TRBV6-3; D not resolved. V dropped 0 bases and J dropped 2 bases, with 8 bases sitting between them. CDR1 and CDR2 (germline): MNHEY, SVGEGT. There are 14 residues in the CDR3. The chain's CDR3 is CASSYSNNPYEQYF. Here the CDR3 DNA reads TGTGCCAGCAGTTACTCGAACAACCCCTACGAGCAGTACTTC.

The J gene is TRBJ2-1, the V gene TRBV6-4, with 13 bases aligning to TRBD2. The germline gives CDR1 MRHNA, CDR2 SNTAGT. V shed 9 bases and J 0 bases; nucleotides not matched to a gene: 2. The CDR3 is 15 amino acids. The CDR3 region is CARGTSGTSYNEQFF. For the CDR3, the DNA is TGTGCCAGGGGGACTAGCGGGACCTCCTACAATGAGCAGTTCTTC.

The chain carries TRBV9 and TRBJ2-2, with D maybe TRBD1 (5 bases). The V end lost 0 bases, the J end lost 2 bases, and 11 bases lay between the germline ends. In germline, CDR1 is SGDLS, CDR2 YYNGEE. The CDR3 loop spans 16 amino acids. The CDR3 here is CASSVGGRANTGELFF. CDR3 nucleotides: TGTGCCAGCAGCGTAGGGGGCAGGGCTAACACCGGGGAGCTGTTTTTT.

This clone is a singleton in its sample. V is TRBV5-4 and J is TRBJ2-7, with 7 nucleotides matching TRBD1. Unmatched junction bases numbered 3, after V lost 0 bases and J lost 0 bases. Germline V lookup: CDR1 SGHNT, CDR2 YYREEE (reference sequence). This CDR3 has 15 amino acids. The CDR3 bases are TGTGCCAGCAGCTTGGGGGGACAGTCCTCCTACGAGCAGTACTTC. Translating gives CASSLGGQSSYEQYF.

The genes are TRBV2 and TRBJ2-1; D ambiguous. The CDR3 contains 14 residues. The V end was cut by 3 bases, the J end by 4 bases, with 10 bases between. Germline loops: CDR1 SNHLY, CDR2 FYNNEI. The CDR3 reads CASSEETVYNEQFF. CDR3 coding DNA: TGTGCCAGCAGTGAGGAGACGGTTTACAATGAGCAGTTCTTC.

V usage is TRBV2 and J usage is TRBJ1-1, with D maybe TRBD1 (5 bases). Germline V lookup: CDR1 SNHLY, CDR2 FYNNEI. Trimming pared 6 bases from V and 10 bases from J, leaving 15 bases between. The CDR3 is 12 amino acids. CDR3 residues: CASRYQGSGAFF. The CDR3 DNA sequence: TGTGCCAGCAGATACCAGGGCTCGGGAGCTTTCTTT.